The source of this TCR beta chain is a study of blood T cell repertoires in COVID-19. The assay was immunoSEQ multiplex PCR, and TCRdb's table has in-frame clones only and misses some. The sample shows about 260,000 clones, about nine tenths of them seen only once. CDR1 SGHRS and CDR2 YFSETQ come from the germline V gene. V trimming: 4 bases; J trimming: 3 bases; junction bases outside the gene matches: 6. The CDR3 is made up of 15 amino acids. V gene TRBV5-1 combines with J gene TRBJ2-2; TRBD1 matches at 7 bases. The origin of this receptor is a woman in her forties or fifties who had recovered from COVID-19. The sequencing sample was made of peripheral blood. CDR3 residues: CASSETGSDTGELFF. The CDR3 DNA follows: TGCGCCAGCAGCGAGACAGGGAGCGACACCGGGGAGCTGTTTTTT.